Listed below are T cell receptor beta chains from one sample, sequenced in a study of blood T cells in healthy people across ages. TCRdb analysed the 5' RACE reads with MiXCR anew, one entry per CDR3 protein. Among roughly 830,000 distinct CDR3 sequences listed, 55% to 65% were seen once. Source material: blood. The receptor set was obtained from a man aged 25-45 years in good health. CDR3s include the opening cysteine and the closing phenylalanine or tryptophan. A D gene is named only where the DNA matches it firmly. The size field is filled for only some rows; it gives once, few, many or a size class.

v_gene	j_gene	d_gene	abundance	CDR3aa	CDR3nt
TRBV4-1	TRBJ2-7	.	.	CASSKQLSYEQYF	TGCGCCAGCAGTAAACAGCTTTCCTACGAGCAGTACTTC
TRBV4-3	TRBJ1-1	.	.	CASSQGGAGGTEAFF	TGCGCCAGCAGCCAAGGGGGAGCGGGGGGGACTGAAGCTTTCTTT
TRBV29-1	TRBJ2-4	.	.	CSVARPEIAKNIQYF	TGCAGCGTCGCTCGGCCTGAGATAGCCAAAAACATTCAGTACTTC
TRBV4-3	TRBJ2-6	.	few	CASSQDTGAGANVLTF	TGCGCCAGCAGCCAAGACACAGGCGCTGGGGCCAACGTCCTGACTTTC
TRBV4-2	TRBJ1-2	TRBD1	.	CASSQTMRQGVSYGYTF	TGTGCCAGCAGCCAGACCATGAGACAGGGGGTTTCCTATGGCTACACCTTC
TRBV20-1	TRBJ2-3	.	.	CSANRWPSTDTQYF	TGCAGTGCTAATAGGTGGCCGAGCACAGATACGCAGTATTTT
TRBV9	TRBJ2-3	.	.	CASSVDSPSSTDTQYF	TGTGCCAGCAGCGTTGACTCGCCAAGTAGCACAGATACGCAGTATTTT
TRBV12-3/TRBV12-4	TRBJ2-1	.	few	CASSRREQERFF	TGTGCCAGCAGTCGCAGAGAACAGGAGCGGTTCTTC
TRBV20-1	TRBJ1-2	.	few	CSASEALNYGYTF	TGCAGTGCTAGTGAGGCTCTCAACTATGGCTACACCTTC
TRBV10-3	TRBJ2-5	TRBD2	.	CATSSGGRETQYF	TGTGCCACCTCCAGCGGGGGAAGAGAGACCCAGTACTTC
TRBV20-1	TRBJ2-7	.	.	CSAKGPKSYEQYF	TGCAGTGCGAAAGGACCGAAATCCTACGAGCAGTACTTC
TRBV24-1	TRBJ2-4	TRBD2	.	CATSDLAERPTQYF	TGTGCCACCAGTGATCTAGCGGAGCGGCCAACCCAGTACTTC
TRBV5-6	TRBJ2-3	TRBD2	.	CASRVDGEGTDTQYF	TGTGCCAGCAGGGTAGACGGGGAGGGAACAGATACGCAGTATTTT
TRBV11-2	TRBJ2-7	.	.	CATAGPGGSYEQYF	TGTGCCACCGCGGGACCAGGCGGGTCCTACGAGCAGTACTTC
TRBV7-3	TRBJ2-7	TRBD1	few	CASSFGQGDEQYF	TGTGCCAGCAGCTTTGGACAGGGAGACGAGCAGTACTTC
TRBV3-1	TRBJ2-7	.	.	CASSQTGTRVHEQYF	TGTGCCAGCAGCCAAACCGGGACAAGAGTGCACGAGCAGTACTTC
TRBV20-1	TRBJ2-1	TRBD1	.	CSAQGQGLDDEQFF	TGCAGTGCTCAGGGACAGGGTTTAGACGATGAGCAGTTCTTC
TRBV20-1	TRBJ2-5	.	.	CSAREPSETQYF	TGCAGTGCTAGAGAGCCTTCGGAGACCCAGTACTTC
TRBV5-1	TRBJ2-7	TRBD1	.	CASSLGQGLEGYEQYF	TGCGCCAGCAGCTTGGGACAGGGATTAGAGGGCTACGAGCAGTACTTC
TRBV5-6	TRBJ1-2	.	.	CASSLDRVHNYGYTF	TGTGCCAGCAGCTTGGACAGGGTCCATAACTATGGCTACACCTTC
TRBV5-6	TRBJ2-3	TRBD2	.	CASSTGLVTDTQYF	TGTGCCAGCAGCACCGGACTAGTGACAGATACGCAGTATTTT
TRBV7-9	TRBJ2-1	.	.	CASSIGGPYNEQFF	TGTGCCAGCAGCATCGGGGGGCCTTACAATGAGCAGTTCTTC
TRBV2	TRBJ1-6	TRBD1	few	CASSEALPGGNSPLHF	TGTGCCAGCAGTGAAGCGCTACCAGGGGGCAATTCACCCCTCCACTTT
TRBV18	TRBJ1-5	TRBD1	.	CASSLGQPNQPQHF	TGTGCCAGCTCACTGGGACAGCCGAATCAGCCCCAGCATTTT
TRBV4-1	TRBJ2-1	.	.	CASSLIEASYNEQFF	TGCGCCAGCAGCCTAATCGAGGCCTCCTACAATGAGCAGTTCTTC
TRBV20-1	TRBJ2-1	TRBD2	.	CSARVTSGGAGAYNEQFF	TGCAGTGCTAGGGTTACTAGCGGGGGGGCCGGCGCCTACAATGAGCAGTTCTTC
TRBV3-1	TRBJ2-5	TRBD1	few	CASSRGQGETQYF	TGTGCCAGCAGCCGGGGACAGGGAGAGACCCAGTACTTC
TRBV5-1	TRBJ1-4	.	few	CASSISPSPTEKLFF	TGCGCCAGCAGTATCTCTCCCAGCCCCACCGAAAAACTGTTTTTT
TRBV20-1	TRBJ1-1	.	few	CSAGVNTEAFF	TGCAGTGCTGGGGTGAACACTGAAGCTTTCTTT
TRBV7-9	TRBJ2-7	.	.	CASSVSRGLYEQYF	TGTGCCAGCAGCGTATCCAGGGGCCTCTACGAGCAGTACTTC
TRBV28	TRBJ2-6	.	once	CASSLVVGANVLTF	TGTGCCAGCAGTTTAGTTGTGGGGGCCAACGTCCTGACTTTC
TRBV14	TRBJ2-1	.	.	CASSQELVYNEQFF	TGTGCCAGCAGCCAAGAGCTGGTCTACAATGAGCAGTTCTTC
TRBV6-2/TRBV6-3	TRBJ2-5	.	.	CASSPLRTQYF	TGTGCCAGCAGTCCACTACGGACCCAGTACTTC
TRBV29-1	TRBJ1-1	.	.	CSVEGAPEAFF	TGCAGCGTTGAAGGGGCTCCTGAAGCTTTCTTT
TRBV4-1	TRBJ2-4	TRBD2	.	CASSLIETGTSGYNEQYF	TGCGCCAGCAGCCTGATTGAGACCGGGACTAGCGGCTACAATGAGCAGTACTTC
TRBV6-2/TRBV6-3	TRBJ2-6	TRBD1	.	CASEDRVAGANVLTF	TGTGCCAGCGAAGACAGGGTCGCTGGGGCCAACGTCCTGACTTTC
TRBV7-2	TRBJ1-5	TRBD1	.	CASSTAGGGQPQHF	TGTGCCAGCAGCACCGCAGGGGGCGGTCAGCCCCAGCATTTT
TRBV7-9	TRBJ2-1	.	.	CASSFSHRVGNNEQFF	TGTGCCAGCAGCTTCTCACACAGGGTTGGTAACAATGAGCAGTTCTTC
TRBV5-1	TRBJ2-1	TRBD1	.	CASSLAGQGYNEQFF	TGCGCCAGCAGCTTGGCGGGACAGGGGTACAATGAGCAGTTCTTC
TRBV2	TRBJ2-7	.	few	CASSEGQRSEQYF	TGTGCCAGCAGTGAAGGTCAGCGGAGCGAGCAGTACTTC
TRBV5-6	TRBJ2-3	TRBD1	.	CASSRDSTFDTQYF	TGTGCCAGCAGCCGGGACAGTACATTCGATACGCAGTATTTT
TRBV15	TRBJ1-5	.	once	CATSRAQPPDQPQHF	TGTGCCACCAGCAGAGCCCAGCCTCCGGATCAGCCCCAGCATTTT
TRBV20-1	TRBJ2-7	TRBD2	.	CSAWKSGGVSHEQYF	TGCAGTGCTTGGAAGAGCGGGGGGGTTTCCCACGAGCAGTACTTC
TRBV5-1	TRBJ1-2	.	many	CASSLGQANYGYTF	TGTGCCAGCAGTTTGGGGCAGGCTAACTATGGCTACACCTTC
TRBV7-2	TRBJ2-3	TRBD1	.	CASRLQGDGIDTQYF	TGTGCCAGCAGACTACAGGGGGATGGGATAGATACGCAGTATTTT
TRBV29-1	TRBJ2-7	.	.	CSGSTGSSYEQYF	TGCAGCGGATCTACAGGGAGCTCCTACGAGCAGTACTTC
TRBV7-3	TRBJ1-2	TRBD1	once	CASSLSGTAAGGYTF	TGTGCCAGCAGCTTATCAGGGACAGCAGCGGGGGGCTACACCTTC
TRBV20-1	TRBJ2-3	.	many	CSARHSVGTDTQYF	TGCAGTGCTAGGCATAGTGTTGGCACAGATACGCAGTATTTT
TRBV27	TRBJ2-7	TRBD2	few	CASSPVGAGGNSYEQYF	TGTGCCAGCAGTCCGGTGGGGGCGGGGGGGAACTCCTACGAGCAGTACTTC
TRBV7-2	TRBJ1-6	.	few	CASSLGSGGALHF	TGTGCCAGCAGCCTAGGGTCCGGCGGGGCCCTCCACTTT
TRBV6-5	TRBJ2-7	TRBD2	once	CASSSQPGLGYDEQYF	TGTGCCAGTAGTTCCCAACCGGGACTAGGGTACGACGAGCAGTACTTC
TRBV6-1	TRBJ2-7	TRBD1	.	CASSEGFGTGRYEQYF	TGTGCCAGCAGTGAAGGTTTTGGGACAGGGCGCTACGAGCAGTACTTC
TRBV28	TRBJ2-6	.	.	CASRGIEAGANVLTF	TGTGCCAGCAGGGGAATCGAGGCTGGGGCCAACGTCCTGACTTTC
TRBV29-1	TRBJ2-3	.	few	CSVVATGADTQYF	TGCAGCGTTGTGGCCACGGGGGCAGATACGCAGTATTTT
TRBV20-1	TRBJ1-1	.	.	CSARDPQVYRAHYTEAFF	TGCAGTGCTAGAGATCCGCAAGTTTACAGGGCTCATTACACTGAAGCTTTCTTT